This T cell receptor beta chain was identified in a study of T cells in localized non-small cell lung cancer (dated by TCRdb to between 2020 and 2021). About the study as a whole: The study examined T cell repertoires in approximately 240 patients with early-stage NSCLC and compared tumors with uninvolved tumor-adjacent lungs. The cohort comprised 236 treatment-naïve NSCLC patients with resected, localized lung tumors. A mean age of around 66 years was recorded for the NSCLC patients, of whom 120 to 150 were male and 95 to 110 were female. The paper's findings and limits, for the study overall: Uninvolved tumor-adjacent lung showed the highest T cell clonality, higher than tumor, which suggests more focused antigenic responses in the adjacent lung. Because multi-region tumor sequencing was not performed, intratumor heterogeneity could not be ruled out. A median of around 57 of the top 100 tumor clones turned up in the paired uninvolved adjacent lung, and approximately 30 of those clones also ranked among the top 100 of that same adjacent lung. Because the study design was exploratory, TCR variables were selected using unadjusted p-values without false-discovery rate correction. Higher T cell density in blood was associated with longer overall survival, whereas higher clonality in adjacent lung was associated with shorter survival.

A word on this clone: Its binding antigen is unknown. The sample holds no much larger clone one base away, and base qualities are not on file.

The immunoSEQ Assay was used to sequence TCR beta CDR3 regions from DNA. Per the authors' processing: T cell density was computed as TCR beta template counts normalized to usable DNA estimated by amplifying housekeeping genes. Using the preseqR package, richness was estimated by extrapolating to 120,000 templates for tissue samples and 400,000 templates for PBMC samples. Clonality was defined as one minus Pielou's evenness. Differential abundance testing on productive amino-acid clonotypes, with a minimum total count of 5 and an alpha of 0.1, was used to identify tissue-enriched TCRs. Repertoire overlap between compartments was quantified with the Jaccard Index and Morisita Overlap Index. TCR beta CDR3s were clustered by GLIPH together with public tetramer-defined viral CDR3s, and at least three viral sequences plus V-gene enrichment were required for viral motifs. The clones in this table, taken by TCRdb from immuneACCESS, are in-frame only. Not every clone is retained; where verified, under half of the shortfall comes from an unresolved V gene, and the cause of the rest is unknown. D and trimming were read from the DNA, whereas the V and J calls and clone size are those reported in that table. Present in this sample are roughly 30,000 clones, roughly 91% of which were seen just once. The ten top clones hold over 2.5% of the sample.

At diagnosis, tumor, uninvolved tumor-adjacent lung and peripheral blood were collected and then preserved as a mix of FFPE and fresh-frozen material. For TCR repertoire profiling, the blood samples were analyzed as peripheral blood mononuclear cells. The source was peripheral blood, collected before any cancer treatment. The receptor comes from a female donor of 60 years or more with stage I lung adenocarcinoma.

The DNA sequence is given as TGTGCCAGCAGCCATACCCAGGGGGGGCTCGGTGGCTACACCTTC. Its protein product is CASSHTQGGLGGYTF. The receptor chain draws on TRBV7-9 and TRBJ1-2, with 7 junctional bases fitting TRBD1. Trimming accounts for 5 bases at V and 7 bases at J, while the number of junction bases matched to no gene is 13. CDR1 and CDR2 were assigned from the germline V gene (reference sequence) as SEHNR and FQNEAQ. The CDR3 sequence holds 15 residues, the cysteine and phenylalanine included. Of all the DNA, just the CDR3 is kept, 45 bases in frame from base 1.